This T cell receptor beta chain was obtained from a study of post-analysis software for immune sequencing data. Concerning this clonotype: The antigen is unknown.

Study results and caveats: When patients were compared with controls, a handful of TRBV segments were more frequent, TRBV5-6, TRBV5-1 and TRBV20-1 among them.

CDR3 length: 14 amino acids. The V end lost 6 bases, the J end lost 0 bases, and 10 bases lay between the germline ends. Germline CDR1 is MRHNA and CDR2 is SNTAGT. Libraries were made from TCR beta cDNA, and they carried unique molecular identifiers. A single record per CDR3 protein comes from TCRdb applying MiXCR to the PCR reads. Altogether 450,000 to 650,000 distinct CDR3 sequences are present, roughly 45% being singletons, with the ten largest covering over 1.5%. The rearrangement uses TRBV6-4 and TRBJ2-3, with D perhaps matching TRBD1 or TRBD2 (5 bases each). The sequence came from a girl between 5 and 17 years old with multiple sclerosis. Input material: blood. The CDR3 region is CASRDRDSTDTQYF. In DNA, the CDR3 is TGTGCCAGCAGAGATCGGGACAGCACAGATACGCAGTATTTT.